This passage covers 20 T cell receptor beta chains from one sample sequenced in a study of Ad26.COV2.S vaccination and SARS-CoV-2 variants. Using immunoSEQ multiplex PCR, the repertoire was profiled, and TCRdb retains in-frame clones only, with some absent. This table holds 350,000 to 450,000 clones, approximately 91% found once. Treatment of the sample: about 20 received Ad26.COV2.S at low or high dose, single or two shots; about 5 received placebo; per-sample allocation not given. Sampling was performed 63 days after the first vaccine or placebo injection. Sequencing was performed on peripheral blood, taken in a trial of Ad26.COV2.S vaccine versus placebo. These receptor sequences come from a person between 18 and 65 years old who received the Ad26.COV2.S COVID-19 vaccine or a placebo.

The chain uses TRBV30 and TRBJ1-5; D is uncertain. Trimming took 4 bases from V and 3 from J, leaving 10 bases between them. The CDR3 totals 13 residues. Per germline, CDR1 GTSNPN and CDR2 SVGIG (reference sequence). CDR3 loop: CAWTGSLNQPQHF. The CDR3 DNA follows: TGTGCCTGGACGGGGAGCCTCAATCAGCCCCAGCATTTT.

This clone was counted once. This sequence joins TRBV19 and TRBJ1-5, with D hard to call. Germline loops: CDR1 LNHDA, CDR2 SQIVND (reference sequence). Trimming pared 7 bases from V and 11 bases from J, leaving 12 bases between. The CDR3 has 11 amino acids. The CDR3 protein is CASKRGEAQHF. CDR3 DNA: TGTGCCAGTAAGCGGGGTGAGGCCCAGCATTTT.

This clone was observed a few times. V usage is TRBV5-1 and J usage is TRBJ2-5; possibly TRBD1 or TRBD2 for D (5 bases each). Trimming left V 2 bases short and J 5 bases short, with 22 bases between. CDR3 size: 17 residues. The V gene's germline CDR1 is SGHRS and CDR2 YFSETQ. The CDR3 sequence is CASSLQPSGPQGETQYF. In DNA form, the CDR3 reads TGCGCCAGCAGCTTACAACCCTCGGGGCCCCAAGGCGAGACCCAGTACTTC.

The chain has TRBV19 and TRBJ1-5; no definite D call. This CDR3 contains 13 residues. V lost 7 bases to trimming and J lost 4 bases, with 11 bases between them. Germline CDR1 is LNHDA and CDR2 is SQIVND (reference sequence). The CDR3 here is CASTGSLNQPQHF. The CDR3 DNA reads TGTGCCAGTACCGGGTCCTTAAATCAGCCCCAGCATTTT.

This chain connects TRBV29-1 to TRBJ2-1; unclear D gene. This CDR3 region has 12 residues. With 6 bases removed from V and 5 bases from J, the gap between germline ends came to 11 bases. Germline V gene data show CDR1 as SQVTM and CDR2 as ANQGSEA. For the CDR3, the DNA is TGCAGCGTCCGGCCATGGGACAATGAGCAGTTCTTC. It yields the protein CSVRPWDNEQFF.

The sample holds one count of this clone. This rearrangement joins TRBV29-1 to TRBJ2-7; 12 nucleotides line up with TRBD2. This CDR3 spans 16 amino acids. Germline values: CDR1 SQVTM, CDR2 ANQGSEA. J was trimmed by 3 bases and V by 1 base; bases with no gene match: 7. The CDR3 spells CSVEVLGLAGYYEQYF. For the CDR3, the DNA is TGCAGCGTTGAAGTCCTGGGACTAGCGGGCTACTACGAGCAGTACTTC.

V usage is TRBV6-6 and J usage is TRBJ2-1; TRBD2 matches at 9 bases. This CDR3 comprises 17 residues. The J segment lost 6 bases and the V segment lost 5 bases, leaving 14 bases of the junction unmatched. The V gene's germline CDR1 is MNHNY and CDR2 SVGAGI (reference sequence). CDR3 in DNA: TGTGCCAGCAGTCTTGGTCCTAGCGGGATGGGTAGCAATGAGCAGTTCTTC. This encodes CASSLGPSGMGSNEQFF.

The J gene is TRBJ2-3, the V gene TRBV5-6; either TRBD1 or TRBD2 may fit D (5 bases each). Between the trimmed V and J ends, which lost 3 bases and 3 bases, there was a span of 14 bases. CDR1 is SGHDT, CDR2 YYEEEE, per germline. The CDR3 loop spans 15 amino acids. CDR3 DNA sequence: TGTGCCAGCAGCTACGGGACGGGCTGGACAGATACGCAGTATTTT. Amino acid sequence: CASSYGTGWTDTQYF.

V gene TRBV28 combines with J gene TRBJ2-2; D gene uncertain. There are 14 residues in the CDR3. Germline V gives CDR1 MDHEN, CDR2 SYDVKM. Trimming removed 4 bases from V and 3 bases from J, with 9 bases in between. The CDR3 DNA reads TGTGCCAGCAGTTCCTATCGTGACACCGGGGAGCTGTTTTTT. Protein sequence: CASSSYRDTGELFF.

This clone was picked up one time. The gene calls are TRBV24-1 and TRBJ2-3; D call uncertain. CDR3 size: 13 residues. With 8 bases removed from V and 2 bases from J, the gap between germline ends came to 10 bases. The germline CDR1 and CDR2 sequences are KGHDR and SFDVKD. DNA for the CDR3: TGTGCCACCATGCCCTGGGCCACAGATACGCAGTATTTT. Translation: CATMPWATDTQYF.

This chain links TRBV5-1 with TRBJ2-3; 9 bases are shared with TRBD2. Germline lookup yields CDR1 SGHRS and CDR2 YFSETQ. The V gene end was trimmed by 7 bases and the J gene end by 5 bases; junction bases not matched to a gene: 8. The CDR3 is 14 amino acids. Written as DNA, the CDR3 is TGCGCCAGCGGACTAGCGAGGACGCGAGATACGCAGTATTTT. Amino acids: CASGLARTRDTQYF.

The chain carries TRBV28 and TRBJ1-3; a weak D match, TRBD1 (5 bases). Germline CDR1 is MDHEN and CDR2 is SYDVKM. V dropped 3 bases and J dropped 7 bases, with 13 bases sitting between them. CDR3 size: 14 residues. The CDR3 region is CASSFAQGYNTIYF. CDR3 nucleotide sequence: TGTGCCAGCAGTTTTGCCCAGGGTTATAACACCATATATTTT.

For this clone: Other DNA sequences of this sample code for an identical CDR3. The chain has TRBV7-2 and TRBJ2-7; the D is unclear. The germline CDR1 and CDR2 sequences are SGHTA and FQGNSA. The CDR3 has 14 amino acids. Trimming removed 0 bases at V and 2 bases at J, with 8 bases between. CDR3 nucleotide sequence: TGTGCCAGCAGCTTAGCCGGTCCTGCCTACGAGCAGTACTTC. Translating gives CASSLAGPAYEQYF.

J is TRBJ2-6 and V is TRBV6-6; D is unresolved. The CDR3 covers 18 residues. The ends were cut back, 5 bases at V and 2 bases at J, with 19 bases in the middle. Germline-derived CDR1 and CDR2 are MNHNY and SVGAGI (reference sequence). Written as DNA, the CDR3 is TGTGCCAGCAGTCTACTGGGCCCGGATATAGCTGGGGCCAACGTCCTGACTTTC. It encodes CASSLLGPDIAGANVLTF.

CDR3 in amino acids: CASSRGLGQYF. CDR3 sequence (DNA): TGTGCCAGCAGCCGCGGACTCGGTCAGTACTTC. The rearrangement links TRBV3-1 (or the pseudogene TRBV3-2) to TRBJ2-7, with D possibly being TRBD2 (5 bases). The CDR3 has 11 amino acids. The V end was cut by 4 bases, the J end by 10 bases, with 11 bases between. CDR1 LGHDT and CDR2 YNNKEL come from the germline V gene (reference sequence).

On this clone: The sample carries other DNA sequences with the same CDR3. The CDR3 loop is CASSIIGETQYF. CDR3 nucleotide sequence: TGTGCCAGTAGTATTATTGGAGAGACCCAGTACTTC. The rearrangement uses TRBV19 and TRBJ2-5; D is uncertain. V was pared by 3 bases and J by 4 bases, with 6 bases between. The length of the CDR3 is 12 residues. Germline V gene data show CDR1 as LNHDA and CDR2 as SQIVND (reference sequence).

The V gene is TRBV12-5, the J gene TRBJ2-7; no reliable D call. The CDR3 has 13 amino acids. From germline, CDR1 is LGHNT and CDR2 FRNRAP. The V gene lost 6 bases and the J gene lost 1 base, with 10 bases spanning the gap. DNA of the CDR3: TGTGCTAGTGGCCTCGGACGGTCCTACGAGCAGTACTTC. Translation: CASGLGRSYEQYF.

J is TRBJ2-7 and V is TRBV4-1; a possible D gene is TRBD2 (6 bases). V was clipped by 0 bases and J by 7 bases, with 10 bases between them. This CDR3 is 13 amino acids long. Germline V gene sequence: CDR1 MGHRA, CDR2 YSYEKL. CDR3 bases: TGCGCCAGCAGCCAAGATAGGAGGGCGGAGCAGTACTTC. Amino acid sequence: CASSQDRRAEQYF.

The CDR3 loop reads CASSYDRAGETQYF. DNA for the CDR3: TGTGCCAGCAGTTACGACAGGGCCGGAGAGACCCAGTACTTC. The chain joins TRBV2 to TRBJ2-5; TRBD1 aligns across 7 bases. The CDR3 totals 14 residues. V dropped 5 bases and J dropped 4; count of bases not matched to a gene: 7. Germline V gene data show CDR1 as SNHLY and CDR2 as FYNNEI.

This clone occurred once. The gene calls are TRBV5-1 and TRBJ2-3; D is undetermined. Per the germline V gene, CDR1 is SGHRS and CDR2 is YFSETQ. Trimming cost V 2 bases and J 2 bases, with 9 bases left between them. The CDR3 spans 14 residues. The DNA for the CDR3 is TGCGCCAGCAGCTTCCGGGTCCCCACAGATACGCAGTATTTT. This gives the protein CASSFRVPTDTQYF. Combining the CDR3 with reference TRBV5-1 and TRBJ2-3 gives the whole variable domain KAGVTQTPRYLIKTRGQQVTLSCSPISGHRSVSWYQQTPGQGLQFLFEYFSETQRNKGNFPGRFSGRQFSNSRSEMNVSTLELGDSALYLCASSFRVPTDTQYFGPGTRLTVL.